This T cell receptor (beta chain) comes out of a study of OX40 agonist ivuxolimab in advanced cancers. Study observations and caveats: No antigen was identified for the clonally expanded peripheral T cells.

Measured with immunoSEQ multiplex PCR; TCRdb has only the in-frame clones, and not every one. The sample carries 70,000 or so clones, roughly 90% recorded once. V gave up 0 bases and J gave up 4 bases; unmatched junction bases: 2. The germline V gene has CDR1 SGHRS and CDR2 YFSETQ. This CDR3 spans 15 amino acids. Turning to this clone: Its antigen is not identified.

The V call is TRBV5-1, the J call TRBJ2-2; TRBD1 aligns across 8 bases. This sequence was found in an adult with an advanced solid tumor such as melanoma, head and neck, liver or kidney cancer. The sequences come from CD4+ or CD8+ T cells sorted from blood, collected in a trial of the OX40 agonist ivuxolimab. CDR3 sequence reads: CASSLATGGTGELFF. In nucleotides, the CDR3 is TGCGCCAGCAGCTTGGCTACAGGGGGCACCGGGGAGCTGTTTTTT.